The 30 T cell receptor beta chains below were found in one sample sequenced in a study of blood T cells in healthy people across ages. A sample-barcoded 5' primer and a J-beta primer mix were used in a second PCR of roughly 7 to 12 cycles. TCRdb ran MiXCR on the 5' RACE reads and lists one entry per CDR3 protein. This repertoire shows about 1.6 million distinct CDR3 sequences, around 35% found once; its top ten account for approximately 10%. Sequenced input: blood. The receptors come from a woman aged 30 to 39 in good health.

This clonotype showed up many times. The rearrangement links TRBV6-5 to TRBJ2-1; D is unclear. Trimming cost V 0 bases and J 10 bases, with 4 bases left between them. In germline, CDR1 is MNHEY, CDR2 SVGAGI. The CDR3 is 11 residues long. The CDR3 coding sequence is TGTGCCAGCAGTTACTCAGGGGAGCAGTTCTTC. Translating it yields CASSYSGEQFF.

The rearrangement links TRBV5-1 to TRBJ1-4; D is possibly TRBD1 (5 bases). Germline CDR1 SGHRS, CDR2 YFSETQ. Deletions cut 5 bases from V and 6 bases from J, with 14 bases between. The CDR3 totals 14 residues. The CDR3 reads CASSWDWGYEKLFF. CDR3 DNA: TGCGCCAGCAGTTGGGACTGGGGATATGAAAAACTGTTTTTT.

This clonotype was counted a few times. This chain connects TRBV29-1 to TRBJ2-1, with 7 bases lining up with TRBD2. Looked up from germline, CDR1 is SQVTM and CDR2 is ANQGSEA. Unmatched junction bases numbered 1, after V lost 8 bases and J lost 6 bases. This CDR3 has 10 amino acids. Here the CDR3 reads CSTGGNEQFF. The CDR3 DNA sequence: TGCAGCACGGGAGGCAATGAGCAGTTCTTC.

Only a few counts were recorded for this clonotype. CDR3 residues: CASREDRDLNEKLFF. The CDR3, as DNA: TGTGCCAGCAGGGAGGACAGGGACCTTAATGAAAAACTGTTTTTT. This chain connects TRBV7-9 to TRBJ1-4; 8 bases fit TRBD1. The germline CDR1 and CDR2 sequences are SEHNR and FQNEAQ (reference sequence). The CDR3 spans 15 residues. V shed 6 bases, J shed 4 bases, and the junction held 7 bases outside the gene matches.

Comments on this clonotype: Compared with germline, one end of the junction differs, possibly owing to a read error. This chain links TRBV12-3 or TRBV12-4 with TRBJ2-7; TRBD1 aligns across 9 bases. The CDR3 has 13 residues. The CDR3 nucleotides are TGTACCAGCAGTGCGCTGCTACAGGGGGCACAGTACTTC. Protein product: CTSSALLQGAQYF.

This clonotype occurred a few times. The V gene is TRBV20-1, the J gene TRBJ2-3; 9 bases agree with TRBD2. Germline CDR1 is DFQATT and CDR2 is SNEGSKA (reference sequence). V shed 0 bases, J shed 4 bases, and the junction held 5 bases outside the gene matches. CDR3 length equals 15 residues. This chain's CDR3 is CSARDASGDPDTQYF. CDR3 nucleotides: TGCAGTGCTAGAGATGCTAGCGGGGACCCAGATACGCAGTATTTT.

This clonotype was counted a few times. V usage is TRBV24-1 and J usage is TRBJ2-7, with 9 bases matching TRBD2. Germline V gene lookup returns CDR1 KGHDR and CDR2 SFDVKD. Germline trimming cut 0 bases from V and 5 bases from J; bases unmatched to any gene: 13. There are 18 residues in the CDR3. The CDR3: CATSDLLLAGSPTHEQYF. CDR3 coding DNA: TGTGCCACCAGTGATTTGCTCCTAGCGGGGAGTCCGACTCACGAGCAGTACTTC.

The chain has TRBV20-1 and TRBJ2-1; 7 bases line up with TRBD2. Germline CDR1 DFQATT, CDR2 SNEGSKA (reference sequence). The CDR3 has 14 amino acids. V trimming: 2 bases; J trimming: 3 bases; junction bases outside the gene matches: 4. The CDR3 DNA reads as TGCAGTGCTAGATCGGGGGGACGCTACAATGAGCAGTTCTTC. It encodes CSARSGGRYNEQFF.

J is TRBJ1-2 and V is TRBV11-2, with a possible D match to TRBD1 (6 bases). CDR3 size: 14 residues. Trimming removed 5 bases from V and 4 bases from J, with 14 bases in between. CDR1 SGHAT and CDR2 FQNNGV come from the germline V gene. The CDR3 DNA follows: TGTGCCAGCAGCCCACACAGGGCGCCCTATGGCTACACCTTC. Its protein is CASSPHRAPYGYTF.

The table lists this clonotype with a few counts. This sequence joins TRBV7-9 and TRBJ1-2; tentative D call: TRBD1 (6 bases). Trimming pared 8 bases from V and 2 bases from J, leaving 9 bases between. The germline CDR1 and CDR2 sequences are SEHNR and FQNEAQ (reference sequence). The CDR3 extends over 12 amino acids. The CDR3 is CASPGANYGYTF. CDR3 DNA: TGTGCCAGCCCAGGGGCGAACTATGGCTACACCTTC.

Of note for this clonotype: This may come from a read error, since a much larger clone is one base off. The V call is TRBV9, the J call TRBJ2-5, with a tentative D call TRBD1 (5 bases). This CDR3 region has 14 residues. Germline V gene sequence: CDR1 SGDLS, CDR2 YYNGEE. The CDR3 is CASSVEMGQETLYF. Written as DNA, the CDR3 is TGTGCCAGCAGCGTAGAGATGGGGCAAGAGACCCTGTACTTC. The entire variable domain, with the rest obtained from reference TRBV9 and TRBJ2-5, is as follows: DSGVTQTPKHLITATGQRVTLRCSPRSGDLSVYWYQQSLDQGLQFLIQYYNGEERAKGNILERFSAQQFPDLHSELNLSSLELGDSALYFCASSVEMGQETLYFGPGTRLLVL.

The chain is built from TRBV30 and TRBJ2-5; TRBD1 aligns across 7 bases. The tail of the sequence fits TRBJ2-7 better, so the J call may be wrong. The germline CDR1 and CDR2 sequences are GTSNPN and SVGIG (reference sequence). The CDR3 has 12 residues. The CDR3 loop reads CAWSVGTAEQYF. The CDR3, as DNA: TGTGCCTGGAGTGTAGGGACAGCCGAGCAGTACTTC.

The chain's CDR3 is CASSVDSPYNSPLHF. CDR3 nucleotides: TGCGCCAGCAGTGTTGACTCTCCGTATAATTCACCCCTCCACTTT. V usage is TRBV5-1 and J usage is TRBJ1-6; no clear D. This CDR3 comprises 15 residues. CDR1 is SGHRS and CDR2 is YFSETQ in the germline V gene. V dropped 5 bases and J dropped 4 bases, with 13 bases sitting between them.

This clonotype was counted at least ten times. The rearrangement joins TRBV4-1 to TRBJ2-1; TRBD2 matches 7 bases. CDR1 MGHRA and CDR2 YSYEKL come from the germline V gene. V lost 4 bases and J lost 10; bases outside the gene matches: 10. The CDR3 sequence is 14 residues long. In DNA, the CDR3 is TGCGCCAGCAGCCTTACGGCAGCGGGGTGGGAGCAGTTCTTC. Translating it yields CASSLTAAGWEQFF.

The genes are TRBV15 and TRBJ1-5; D is unclear. V was cut by 0 bases and J by 7 bases, with 7 bases left in between. This CDR3 comprises 13 residues. Per germline, CDR1 LNHNV and CDR2 YYDKDF (reference sequence). CDR3 region: CATSREKKQPQHF. Here the CDR3 DNA reads TGTGCCACCAGCAGAGAAAAAAAACAGCCCCAGCATTTT.

The J gene is TRBJ1-2, the V gene TRBV6-1; perhaps TRBD1 as D (5 bases). Trimming stripped 2 bases from V and 4 bases from J, with 11 bases between. Germline-derived CDR1 and CDR2 are MNHNS and SASEGT. The CDR3 has 14 amino acids. CDR3 amino acids: CASSEQGQSYGYTF. CDR3 sequence (DNA): TGTGCCAGCAGTGAACAGGGCCAATCCTATGGCTACACCTTC.

This clonotype was detected ten times or more. The chain combines TRBV20-1 with TRBJ2-5; D is perhaps TRBD2 (6 bases). Per the germline V gene, CDR1 is DFQATT and CDR2 is SNEGSKA (reference sequence). This CDR3 spans 14 amino acids. Between the trimmed V and J ends, which lost 5 bases and 4 bases, there was a span of 17 bases. CDR3 region: CSAYPGRGTETQYF. The CDR3 DNA follows: TGCAGTGCTTACCCGGGACGGGGGACAGAGACCCAGTACTTC.

This chain uses TRBV20-1 with TRBJ2-5; D gene ambiguous. The CDR3 extends over 15 amino acids. CDR1 and CDR2 from the germline V gene are DFQATT and SNEGSKA (reference sequence). V lost 6 bases, J lost 0 bases, and 17 bases lay in between. This CDR3 is CSASLDRRYQETQYF. The CDR3 nucleotides are TGCAGTGCATCTCTCGACCGGCGGTACCAAGAGACCCAGTACTTC.

In its sample, this clonotype was seen a few times. J is TRBJ2-5 and V is TRBV2, with unresolved D. This CDR3 spans 12 amino acids. Trimming shortened V by 6 bases and J by 4 bases, and 9 bases separated the two germline ends. Looked up from germline, CDR1 is SNHLY and CDR2 is FYNNEI. CDR3 in amino acids: CASRVELETQYF. As DNA, the CDR3 is TGTGCCAGCAGGGTGGAGTTAGAGACCCAGTACTTC. The full variable domain, in which reference TRBV2 and TRBJ2-5 provide the parts outside the CDR3, is EPEVTQTPSHQVTQMGQEVILRCVPISNHLYFYWYRQILGQKVEFLVSFYNNEISEKSEIFDDQFSVERPDGSNFTLKIRSTKLEDSAMYFCASRVELETQYFGPGTRLLVL.

With regard to this clonotype: Compared with germline, one end of the junction differs, possibly owing to a read error. CDR3 sequence (DNA): TGTGTCAGCAGTCAACAGGGGGGAGGGGACAATGAGCAGTTCTTC. Protein sequence: CVSSQQGGGDNEQFF. This chain joins TRBV7-9 and TRBJ2-1; the D gene is possibly TRBD1 (8 bases). The CDR3 extends over 15 amino acids. From germline, CDR1 is SEHNR and CDR2 FQNEAQ (reference sequence). Supplemented by reference TRBV7-9 and TRBJ2-1, the full variable domain reads DTGVSQNPRHKITKRGQNVTFRCDPISEHNRLYWYRQTLGQGPEFLTYFQNEAQLEKSRLLSDRFSAERPKGSFSTLEIQRTEQGDSAMYLCVSSQQGGGDNEQFFGPGTRLTVL.

The V call is TRBV9, the J call TRBJ2-3; 10 nucleotides line up with TRBD2. This CDR3 has 15 residues. Per germline, CDR1 SGDLS and CDR2 YYNGEE. The V gene end was trimmed by 2 bases and the J gene end by 6 bases; junction bases not matched to a gene: 6. The chain's CDR3 is CASSVSGAGGDTQYF. The CDR3 nucleotides read TGTGCCAGCAGCGTCAGCGGAGCGGGAGGGGATACGCAGTATTTT. Full variable domain (outside the CDR3, taken from reference TRBV9 and TRBJ2-3): DSGVTQTPKHLITATGQRVTLRCSPRSGDLSVYWYQQSLDQGLQFLIQYYNGEERAKGNILERFSAQQFPDLHSELNLSSLELGDSALYFCASSVSGAGGDTQYFGPGTRLTVL.

The CDR3 nucleotides are TGCAGTGCTGAGATGTGGGACAGGGAGGATTCACCCCTCCACTTT. This codes for CSAEMWDREDSPLHF. This chain uses TRBV20-1 with TRBJ1-6; 9 nucleotides line up with TRBD1. The ends lost 5 bases at V and 8 bases at J; junction bases unmatched: 10. Per the germline V gene, CDR1 is DFQATT and CDR2 is SNEGSKA (reference sequence). The CDR3 loop spans 15 amino acids.

The chain recombines TRBV29-1 with TRBJ2-4; 7 positions agree with TRBD1. The better agreement between TRBJ2-7 and the DNA end casts doubt on the J call. The CDR3 length is 13 residues. Germline CDR1 reads SQVTM; CDR2 reads ANQGSEA. CDR3 sequence: CSARETGMYEQYF. The CDR3 DNA reads TGCAGCGCACGAGAGACAGGGATGTACGAGCAGTACTTC.

This clonotype was seen a few times. J is TRBJ1-2 and V is TRBV20-1, with D maybe TRBD1 (6 bases). V was clipped by 5 bases and J by 9 bases, with 16 bases between them. CDR1 DFQATT and CDR2 SNEGSKA come from the germline V gene (reference sequence). The CDR3 extends over 12 amino acids. CDR3 nucleotide sequence: TGCAGTGCTCCGAATACAGGGTCCAGCTACACCTTC. This sequence encodes CSAPNTGSSYTF.

This clonotype appeared a few times. This chain connects TRBV7-9 to TRBJ2-5; D may be TRBD1 (6 bases). The V gene lost 5 bases and the J gene lost 2 bases, with 21 bases spanning the gap. CDR3 length: 17 amino acids. Germline V gene lookup returns CDR1 SEHNR and CDR2 FQNEAQ (reference sequence). The CDR3 coding sequence is TGTGCCAGCAGCACCCGACGTGAGGGGGAAAGGCAAGAGACCCAGTACTTC. This translates into CASSTRREGERQETQYF.

This chain uses TRBV2 with TRBJ1-5; 7 bases are shared with TRBD1. CDR1 SNHLY and CDR2 FYNNEI come from the germline V gene. CDR3 length: 16 amino acids. V shed 6 bases, J shed 4 bases, and the junction held 12 bases outside the gene matches. CDR3 nucleotide sequence: TGTGCCAGCAGCCGGTCGGGACAGACCTCTAATCAGCCCCAGCATTTT. Amino acids: CASSRSGQTSNQPQHF.

This chain uses TRBV4-1 with TRBJ2-5; a weak D match, TRBD2 (6 bases). The germline V gene has CDR1 MGHRA and CDR2 YSYEKL. V was cut by 3 bases and J by 9 bases, with 17 bases left in between. The length of the CDR3 is 14 residues. The CDR3 region has the DNA TGCGCCAGCAGCCATTGGCCCAAGGGCGGGGCCCAGTACTTC. Protein sequence: CASSHWPKGGAQYF.

Regarding this clonotype: The junction and the germline gene differ at one end; a read error may be behind it. The CDR3 region is CSAKPPDSISGYIF. CDR3 bases: TGCAGTGCCAAGCCCCCGGACAGTATCAGTGGCTACATCTTC. The rearrangement uses TRBV20-1 and TRBJ1-2; D is perhaps TRBD1 (6 bases). The CDR3 totals 14 residues. In germline, CDR1 is DFQATT, CDR2 SNEGSKA (reference sequence).

The rearrangement links TRBV28 to TRBJ1-2; D is unresolved. Trimming stripped 2 bases from V and 8 bases from J, with 21 bases between. CDR3 length: 16 residues. From germline, CDR1 is MDHEN and CDR2 SYDVKM. The CDR3 region has the DNA TGTGCCAGCAGTTTACTTAGGAGAGAGGGCGCGAAAGGCTACACCTTC. This codes for CASSLLRREGAKGYTF.

This clonotype was found many times. The V and J genes are TRBV25-1 and TRBJ1-4; D call uncertain. From germline, CDR1 is MGHDK and CDR2 SYGVNS. CDR3 size: 15 residues. V dropped 1 base and J dropped 4 bases, with 10 bases sitting between them. As DNA, the CDR3 is TGTGCCAGCAGTGAATCCGGATTAATTAATGAAAAACTGTTTTTT. This encodes CASSESGLINEKLFF.